A selection of T cell receptor beta chains follows, all from one sample in a study of cytomegalovirus exposure and HLA in healthy donors. The repertoire was sequenced with immunoSEQ multiplex PCR; TCRdb's copy has only in-frame clones and lacks some. The sample carries 84,000 or so clones, roughly 79% recorded once. The material sequenced was PBMCs. Every receptor here comes from a male donor in good health and CMV-seronegative. Each CDR3 is given with its conserved first and last residue.

v_call: TRBV7-3
cdr3_aa: CASSLSGGAGDTQYF

v_call: TRBV18
cdr3_aa: CASSPGGEPYEQYF

v_call: TRBV11-2
cdr3_aa: CASSLGAWNTIYF

v_call: TRBV6-1
cdr3_aa: CASSEEGAGSRSPLHF

v_call: TRBV7-9
cdr3_aa: CASSFRQGITYEQYF

v_call: TRBV20-1
cdr3_aa: CSALREDEQFF

v_call: TRBV28
cdr3_aa: CASIPGQGANNEQFF

v_call: TRBV19
cdr3_aa: CASSTSGSGWETQYF

v_call: TRBV10-3
cdr3_aa: CAISETGDGYTF

v_call: TRBV6-5
cdr3_aa: CASSSRGQRAEKLFF

v_call: TRBV11-2
cdr3_aa: CASSLGAGFLRDTQYF

v_call: TRBV19
cdr3_aa: CASSINPGAGYTF

v_call: TRBV18
cdr3_aa: CASSPSSTRGHSYNEQFF

v_call: TRBV29-1
cdr3_aa: CSVEDILAGKNIQYF

v_call: TRBV5-1
cdr3_aa: CASSGGRGRGTGELFF

v_call: TRBV4-3
cdr3_aa: CASSQQGATNEKLFF

v_call: TRBV4-3
cdr3_aa: CASSQDSTGGNEKLFF

v_call: TRBV7-8
cdr3_aa: CASSWPGQGINEQYF

v_call: TRBV7-9
cdr3_aa: CASSLGYGGAAQYF

v_call: TRBV14
cdr3_aa: CASSQVGQVSGNTIYF

v_call: TRBV7-6
cdr3_aa: CASSSRDSSRYEQYF

v_call: TRBV10-1
cdr3_aa: CASSELPGQGVYEQYF

v_call: TRBV6-1
cdr3_aa: CASSAPGQYYEQYF

v_call: TRBV7-2
cdr3_aa: CASSSSGGSGNTIYF

v_call: TRBV6-1
cdr3_aa: CASSEEGWYEQYF

v_call: TRBV7-2
cdr3_aa: CASSLGDRETQYF

v_call: TRBV28
cdr3_aa: CASTKLAFLNTEAFF

v_call: TRBV28
cdr3_aa: CAIGDYSYEQYF

v_call: TRBV13
cdr3_aa: CASSRGQGNTEAFF

v_call: TRBV5-1
cdr3_aa: CASSKRGQGHDGELFF

v_call: TRBV18
cdr3_aa: CASSSEGARGNTIYF

v_call: TRBV5-5
cdr3_aa: CASSLRMIGQALGNTIYF

v_call: TRBV5-6
cdr3_aa: CASSLLGPLRAETQYF

v_call: TRBV10-3
cdr3_aa: CAIRDVVAGGPDEQFF

v_call: TRBV7-2
cdr3_aa: CASSQTSTNEKLFF

v_call: TRBV28
cdr3_aa: CASSATGNPYEQYF

v_call: TRBV18
cdr3_aa: CASSPGGSAEAFF

v_call: TRBV4-1
cdr3_aa: CASSRDSGQGGYEQYF

v_call: TRBV5-6
cdr3_aa: CASSLVRVAINYGYTF

v_call: TRBV4-3
cdr3_aa: CASSQSAGASSYNEQFF

v_call: TRBV5-4
cdr3_aa: CASSLDSGGAYGYTF

v_call: TRBV10-3
cdr3_aa: CAIDTGLSTDTQYF

v_call: TRBV27
cdr3_aa: CASSAPGQGNGYEQFF

v_call: TRBV5-6
cdr3_aa: CASSSRGSLNTEAFF

v_call: TRBV21-1
cdr3_aa: CASSNLGGTGPYMNTEAFF

v_call: TRBV25-1
cdr3_aa: CASRQGPYEQYF

v_call: TRBV4-1
cdr3_aa: CASSQVINYEQYF

v_call: TRBV27
cdr3_aa: CASGPGTGAYEQYF

v_call: TRBV4-3
cdr3_aa: CASSLGPGGEQYF

v_call: TRBV19
cdr3_aa: CASSTGGKRYGYTF

v_call: TRBV11-2
cdr3_aa: CASSRPGTGNEQYF

v_call: TRBV11-2
cdr3_aa: CASSLGHYGYTF

v_call: TRBV7-2
cdr3_aa: CASSLRLTGGEKLFF

v_call: TRBV2
cdr3_aa: CASSESRSANEQYF

v_call: TRBV27
cdr3_aa: CASSPRATGGGSEKLFF

v_call: TRBV28
cdr3_aa: CASSLSGAFNQPQHF